The following is a T cell receptor (beta chain) sequence with its context. What it recognizes is unknown. With V trimmed by 6 bases and J by 6 bases, 10 bases remained unmatched. This CDR3 comprises 14 residues. CDR1 and CDR2 (germline): MNHEY, SVGAGI. The data derive from a study of T cell clones after liver transplantation. Study details: TCRbeta sequencing after a pre-transplant mixed lymphocyte reaction identified graft-donor-reactive clones, later tracked in post-transplant blood.

Some clones are missing from TCRdb's copy, which holds only in-frame ones; the method was immunoSEQ multiplex PCR. The sample has fewer than 80,000 clones; around four fifths are singletons. Overall study findings and caveats: Graft donor-reactive T cells possibly entered the graft instead of undergoing deletion. Small, mixed patient groups and varying post-transplant times limit these conclusions. A significant post-transplant drop in circulating graft-donor-reactive CD4 TCRbeta sequences occurred in most of the 8 subjects.

V usage is TRBV6-5 and J usage is TRBJ1-1; 7 positions agree with TRBD1. The sequences come from CD4+ T cells from blood, collected about 50 months after liver transplant. The receptor was derived from a human patient who received a liver transplant. Some T cells here may be from the graft donor. CDR3 sequence: CASSLRTGYPEAFF. The CDR3 DNA sequence: TGTGCCAGCAGCTTACGGACAGGTTATCCTGAAGCTTTCTTT.